Detailed here is one TCR beta chain. This entry belongs to a study of yellow fever vaccine responses in identical twins. TCRdb re-analysed the RT-PCR reads in MiXCR, keeping a single row per CDR3 protein. The table shows about 470 distinct CDR3 sequences, with 70% to 90% occurring only once. CDR3 size: 18 residues. Germline values: CDR1 KGHDR, CDR2 SFDVKD. Trimming took 3 bases from V and 0 from J; bases not matched to a gene: 10. The material sequenced was T cells from blood (PBMCs), unsorted or a sorted subset (not recorded which), taken before or after yellow fever vaccination (not recorded which). J is TRBJ1-3 and V is TRBV24-1; 7 bases map to TRBD1. The TCR was taken from a woman under 30 who received the yellow fever vaccine. CDR3 amino acids: CATSDMGQSGDSGNTIYF. DNA of the CDR3: TGTGCCACCAGTGATATGGGACAGTCTGGGGACTCTGGAAACACCATATATTTT.